The 24 T cell receptor beta chains listed next were all sequenced from one sample in a study of CD8 T cells in ankylosing spondylitis (TCRdb year 2017). Receptor amplification or capture employed 5' RACE. The listed sequencing device is Illumina HiSeq 2500. In-frame beta chains were kept once TCRdb had trimmed the public reads at Q25 with fastp and called clones with MiXCR. All rows with the same CDR3 protein become a single entry with the most common DNA and genes. In this sample the table shows 270,000 or so distinct CDR3 sequences, about 18% of which occur a single time. Of the sample, under 40% is held by the ten largest clones. The sample was blood, either unsorted or a sorted T cell fraction (not recorded which). Source of these receptors: a male donor with ankylosing spondylitis or in good health (not recorded which).

The chain has TRBV7-2 and TRBJ1-4, with D unclear. Trimming stripped 1 base from V and 5 bases from J, with 5 bases between. This CDR3 comprises 13 residues. Germline CDR1 and CDR2: SGHTA and FQGNSA. The CDR3 region has the DNA TGTGCCAGCAGCTTAGTGGAAAATGAAAAACTGTTTTTT. Its translation: CASSLVENEKLFF. The whole variable domain, remainder taken from reference TRBV7-2 and TRBJ1-4, is GAGVSQSPSNKVTEKGKDVELRCDPISGHTALYWYRQSLGQGLEFLIYFQGNSAPDKSGLPSDRFSAERTGGSVSTLTIQRTQQEDSAVYLCASSLVENEKLFFGSGTQLSVL.

This clonotype appeared a few times. The gene calls are TRBV29-1 and TRBJ2-2; perhaps TRBD1 as D (5 bases). The CDR3 totals 13 residues. Deletions cut 3 bases from V and 1 base from J, with 6 bases between. Germline V CDR1 and CDR2: SQVTM, ANQGSEA. The DNA of the CDR3 is TGCAGCGTTGACAGGGAGAACACCGGGGAGCTGTTTTTT. It is translated as CSVDRENTGELFF.

The rearrangement joins TRBV27 to TRBJ2-1, with 8 bases matching TRBD2. The CDR3 has 15 amino acids. With V trimmed by 6 bases and J by 7 bases, 11 bases remained unmatched. Per germline, CDR1 MNHEY and CDR2 SMNVEV (reference sequence). CDR3 sequence reads: CASRPREGRGNEQFF. The CDR3 nucleotides are TGTGCCAGCAGGCCACGGGAGGGCCGGGGTAATGAGCAGTTCTTC.

The rearrangement uses TRBV10-3 and TRBJ2-1; 14 bases match TRBD2. The CDR3 totals 16 residues. Germline V gives CDR1 ENHRY, CDR2 SYGVKD. The trim removed 8 bases at V and 2 bases at J, leaving 5 bases unmatched. The CDR3 DNA is TGTGCCATCGCCGCGGGACTAGCGGGAGCCTACAATGAGCAGTTCTTC. This gives the protein CAIAAGLAGAYNEQFF.

This clonotype was seen more than once but under ten times. The V and J genes are TRBV12-3 or TRBV12-4 and TRBJ1-4; D call uncertain. The germline V and J ends were trimmed by 7 bases and 10 bases, with 13 bases remaining between them. CDR3 length: 12 residues. Written as DNA, the CDR3 is TGTGCCAGCACTTTGGACGTGAGAAAACTGTTTTTT. It encodes CASTLDVRKLFF.

This clonotype has a handful of counts. The genes are TRBV4-1 and TRBJ2-2; 9 bases line up with TRBD1. The CDR3 sequence is 15 residues long. Germline CDR1 is MGHRA and CDR2 is YSYEKL. Germline trimming cut 3 bases from V and 5 bases from J; bases unmatched to any gene: 4. The DNA for the CDR3 is TGCGCCAGCAGCCACTCCGGGACAGGGACCGGGGAGCTGTTTTTT. This sequence encodes CASSHSGTGTGELFF.

This clonotype was seen repeatedly, ten times or more. This chain uses TRBV6-1 with TRBJ2-5; possibly TRBD2 for D (6 bases). This CDR3 is built from 13 residues. Germline CDR1 reads MNHNS; CDR2 reads SASEGT. V lost 8 bases to trimming and J lost 5 bases, with 15 bases between them. The CDR3 DNA follows: TGTGCCAGCTCTTCCGGGAGAGGGGAGACCCAGTACTTC. It is translated as CASSSGRGETQYF.

This chain joins TRBV7-9 and TRBJ2-7; TRBD1 agrees at 7 bases. V lost 4 bases to trimming and J lost 2 bases; unmatched junction nucleotides: 8. This CDR3 region has 15 residues. The V gene's germline CDR1 is SEHNR and CDR2 FQNEAQ (reference sequence). CDR3 amino acids: CASSSLTGSPYEQYF. The CDR3 region has the DNA TGTGCCAGCAGCTCACTGACAGGGAGCCCCTACGAGCAGTACTTC.

The rearrangement links TRBV7-8 to TRBJ2-1, with 7 bases matching TRBD1. The CDR3 is made up of 16 amino acids. CDR1 is SGHVS and CDR2 is FQNEAQ in the germline V gene. The V gene end was trimmed by 1 base and the J gene end by 3 bases; junction bases not matched to a gene: 6. The CDR3 sequence is CASSLVPGQLYNEQFF. The CDR3, as DNA: TGTGCCAGCAGCTTAGTCCCGGGACAGCTCTACAATGAGCAGTTCTTC.

This sequence joins TRBV5-1 and TRBJ2-2; 10 bases are shared with TRBD1. V gave up 3 bases and J gave up 6 bases; unmatched junction bases: 5. CDR1 and CDR2 (germline): SGHRS, YFSETQ. The CDR3 extends over 15 amino acids. The CDR3 region is CASSSDRGIPGELFF. CDR3 DNA sequence: TGCGCCAGCAGCTCGGACAGGGGGATCCCCGGGGAGCTGTTTTTT.

The rearrangement uses TRBV2 and TRBJ2-7, with 12 nucleotides matching TRBD2. This CDR3 is 17 amino acids long. J was trimmed by 2 bases and V by 3 bases; bases with no gene match: 8. Germline CDR1 SNHLY, CDR2 FYNNEI. The CDR3 region is CASSESSGRAWPYEQYF. The CDR3, as DNA: TGTGCCAGCAGTGAGTCTAGCGGGAGGGCCTGGCCCTACGAGCAGTACTTC.

The chain recombines TRBV7-3 with TRBJ2-1, with TRBD2 identical over 7 bases. V lost 2 bases, J lost 10 bases, and 11 bases stayed unmatched. Germline CDR1 reads SGHTA; CDR2 reads FQGTGA. The CDR3 spans 15 residues. The CDR3 here is CASSLDLAATGEQFF. The CDR3 DNA reads TGTGCCAGCAGCTTAGATCTAGCGGCGACGGGGGAGCAGTTCTTC. The full variable domain, with the rest looked up from reference TRBV7-3 and TRBJ2-1, is GAGVSQTPSNKVTEKGKYVELRCDPISGHTALYWYRQSLGQGPEFLIYFQGTGAADDSGLPNDRFFAVRPEGSVSTLKIQRTERGDSAVYLCASSLDLAATGEQFFGPGTRLTVL.

The chain carries TRBV3-1 and TRBJ1-5, with 7 bases fitting TRBD1. With 0 bases clipped from V and 6 bases from J, the junction kept 5 bases outside the gene matches. The CDR3 has 15 amino acids. Germline-derived CDR1 and CDR2 are LGHDT and YNNKEL (reference sequence). CDR3 nucleotides: TGTGCCAGCAGCCAAGACGGGACAGTGGCTCAGCCCCAGCATTTT. It codes for CASSQDGTVAQPQHF.

V usage is TRBV3-1 and J usage is TRBJ1-1, with unresolved D. Per the germline V gene, CDR1 is LGHDT and CDR2 is YNNKEL (reference sequence). Deletions cut 0 bases from V and 0 bases from J, with 8 bases between. This CDR3 comprises 15 residues. For the CDR3, the DNA is TGTGCCAGCAGCCAAGAATTGGGCCTGAACACTGAAGCTTTCTTT. It encodes CASSQELGLNTEAFF.

This chain links TRBV11-3 with TRBJ2-3; D not resolved. The CDR3 loop spans 14 amino acids. Trimming stripped 5 bases from V and 4 bases from J, with 13 bases between. Germline V gene data show CDR1 as SGHNT and CDR2 as YENEEA. CDR3: CASSETEAPDTQYF. DNA for the CDR3: TGTGCCAGCAGCGAGACTGAGGCCCCAGATACGCAGTATTTT.

This clonotype has more than one count but fewer than ten. This sequence joins TRBV27 and TRBJ2-7; 8 nucleotides match TRBD2. This CDR3 has 16 amino acids. The V and J ends lost 3 bases and 2 bases, in that order; junction bases with no gene match: 9. Germline lookup yields CDR1 MNHEY and CDR2 SMNVEV (reference sequence). The CDR3 DNA sequence: TGTGCCAGCAGTTTTTCATTAGCGGGACGACCCTACGAGCAGTACTTC. It encodes CASSFSLAGRPYEQYF.

This chain joins TRBV7-8 and TRBJ2-3; TRBD2 matches 9 bases. Germline V lookup: CDR1 SGHVS, CDR2 FQNEAQ. Trimming removed 3 bases from V and 4 bases from J; junction bases left unmatched: 5. The CDR3 spans 15 residues. CDR3 DNA sequence: TGTGCCAGCAGCTTTTCGGGACTAGCTTCAGATACGCAGTATTTT. Protein: CASSFSGLASDTQYF. Full variable domain (remainder filled in from reference TRBV7-8 and TRBJ2-3): GAGVSQSPRYKVAKRGQDVALRCDPISGHVSLFWYQQALGQGPEFLTYFQNEAQLDKSGLPSDRFFAERPEGSVSTLKIQRTQQEDSAVYLCASSFSGLASDTQYFGPGTRLTVL.

This clonotype was observed many times. The J gene is TRBJ2-1, the V gene TRBV5-5, with TRBD2 matching over 9 bases. Germline CDR1 is SGHKS and CDR2 is YYEKEE (reference sequence). This CDR3 has 15 amino acids. J was trimmed by 6 bases and V by 0 bases; bases with no gene match: 4. The DNA of the CDR3 is TGTGCCAGCAGCTTGGCTGCGGGAGGGGGCAATGAGCAGTTCTTC. Translation: CASSLAAGGGNEQFF.

This chain joins TRBV29-1 and TRBJ1-1; TRBD1 agrees at 9 bases. V gave up 5 bases and J gave up 1 base; unmatched junction bases: 8. The CDR3 has 15 residues. Germline assignment: CDR1 SQVTM and CDR2 ANQGSEA. The CDR3: CSVRTGAGWNTEAFF. DNA for the CDR3: TGCAGCGTTAGGACAGGGGCAGGATGGAACACTGAAGCTTTCTTT.

This clonotype occurred a few times. This sequence joins TRBV6-5 and TRBJ2-3; 7 bases fit TRBD1. The CDR3 spans 17 residues. J gave up 0 bases and V 2 bases, and 8 bases lay outside the gene matches. Germline V gene sequence: CDR1 MNHEY, CDR2 SVGAGI. CDR3 in amino acids: CASSYTSGTESTDTQYF. The CDR3 bases are TGTGCCAGCAGTTACACATCCGGGACAGAAAGCACAGATACGCAGTATTTT.

The chain joins TRBV4-2 to TRBJ2-1; the match to TRBD2 covers 8 bases. The V gene end was trimmed by 4 bases and the J gene end by 3 bases; junction bases not matched to a gene: 11. The CDR3 runs 17 residues. CDR1 and CDR2 (germline): LGHNA, YNFKEQ. The CDR3 sequence is CASSPGVVAGFYNEQFF. The CDR3 nucleotides are TGTGCCAGCAGCCCCGGAGTGGTAGCGGGGTTCTACAATGAGCAGTTCTTC.

This clonotype was counted a single time. V and J are TRBV6-2 or TRBV6-3 and TRBJ1-5, with TRBD1 as a possible D gene (6 bases). Looked up from germline, CDR1 is MNHEY and CDR2 is SVGEGT. Trimming shortened V by 4 bases and J by 0 bases, and 13 bases separated the two germline ends. This CDR3 comprises 16 residues. The CDR3 nucleotides are TGTGCCAGCAGTTTCATCGGACAGTTTAGCAATCAGCCCCAGCATTTT. This translates into CASSFIGQFSNQPQHF.

A few counts support this clonotype. The rearrangement links TRBV6-1 to TRBJ2-3, with no clear D. The CDR3 extends over 13 amino acids. V lost 5 bases to trimming and J lost 2 bases, with 8 bases between them. Germline V gene data show CDR1 as MNHNS and CDR2 as SASEGT. The CDR3 DNA is TGTGCCAGCAGTCTTATTTACACAGATACGCAGTATTTT. This encodes CASSLIYTDTQYF.

The V and J genes are TRBV29-1 and TRBJ2-2; TRBD1 agrees at 7 bases. With V trimmed by 3 bases and J by 0 bases, 1 base remained unmatched. CDR3 length: 14 amino acids. Germline-derived CDR1 and CDR2 are SQVTM and ANQGSEA. This CDR3 is CSVDRGTNTGELFF. Here the CDR3 DNA reads TGCAGCGTTGACAGGGGGACGAACACCGGGGAGCTGTTTTTT.